The 4 T cell receptor beta chains given below trace back to one sample, sequenced in a study of graft-versus-host responses after intestinal transplantation (dated by TCRdb to the early 2020s). Their antigens remain unidentified. Libraries were prepared through the immunoSEQ multiplex PCR assay. This is the immuneACCESS table as TCRdb keeps it, with only in-frame sequences that have V and J called. A part of the clones is gone; compared with another copy, unresolved V genes explain less than half, and the rest is unexplained. This sample has just under 85,000 clones in its table, and approximately 90% of those were observed once. The ten largest clones represent 6% to 9% of the sample. The sample's time point label is to be understood as: cells obtained before transplantation from donor or recipient. Source: unstimulated CD8+ T cells sorted from spleen or lymph node cells, taken before transplant. The receptors derive from a human donor who was the organ donor for an intestinal transplant.

This chain connects TRBV4-2 to TRBJ1-1; weak D call: TRBD1 (5 bases). This CDR3 is 14 amino acids long. V gave up 4 bases and J gave up 1 base, with 10 bases separating them. The germline V gene encodes CDR1 LGHNA and CDR2 YNFKEQ. CDR3 in DNA: TGTGCCAGCAGCCGGGGCGACGGGAACACTGAAGCTTTCTTT. Protein: CASSRGDGNTEAFF.

This chain joins TRBV6-5 and TRBJ1-1; unclear D gene. V lost 0 bases, J lost 2 bases, and 10 bases lay in between. The CDR3 sequence is 15 residues long. CDR1 and CDR2 from the germline V gene are MNHEY and SVGAGI. CDR3 DNA: TGTGCCAGCAGTTACTCGAACAGCTTAAACACTGAAGCTTTCTTT. Translated, it gives CASSYSNSLNTEAFF.

The rearrangement joins TRBV6-1 to TRBJ2-1; D is unresolved. With 4 bases removed from V and 10 bases from J, the gap between germline ends came to 8 bases. The germline CDR1 and CDR2 sequences are MNHNS and SASEGT. This CDR3 is built from 11 residues. The CDR3 is CASSGFGEQFF. In DNA, the CDR3 is TGTGCCAGCAGTGGATTTGGGGAGCAGTTCTTC.

This rearrangement joins TRBV4-1 to TRBJ1-2; 8 nucleotides match TRBD1. J lost 0 bases, V lost 1 base, and 10 bases had no gene match. CDR1 MGHRA and CDR2 YSYEKL come from the germline V gene. The CDR3 covers 18 residues. The CDR3 DNA reads TGCGCCAGCAGCCAAGCTTACCCAGGGGGCCCACCTAACTATGGCTACACCTTC. Residues: CASSQAYPGGPPNYGYTF.